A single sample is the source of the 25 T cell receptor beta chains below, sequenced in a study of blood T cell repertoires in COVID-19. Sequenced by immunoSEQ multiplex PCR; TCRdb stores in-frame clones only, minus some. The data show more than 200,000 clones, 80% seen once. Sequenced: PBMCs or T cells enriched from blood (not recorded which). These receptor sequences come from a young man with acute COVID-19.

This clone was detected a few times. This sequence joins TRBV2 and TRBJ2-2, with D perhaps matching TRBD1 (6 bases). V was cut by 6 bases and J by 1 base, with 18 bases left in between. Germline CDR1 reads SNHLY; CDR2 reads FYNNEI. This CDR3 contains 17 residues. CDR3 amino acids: CASSVPQGRKNTGELFF. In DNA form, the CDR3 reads TGTGCCAGCAGCGTTCCACAGGGACGAAAGAACACCGGGGAGCTGTTTTTT.

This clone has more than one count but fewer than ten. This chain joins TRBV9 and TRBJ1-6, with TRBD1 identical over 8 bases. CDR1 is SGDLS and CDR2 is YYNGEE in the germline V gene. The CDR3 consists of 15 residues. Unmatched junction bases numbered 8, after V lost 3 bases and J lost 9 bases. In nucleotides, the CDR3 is TGTGCCAGCAGCGCCCCCGGGACAGGTGTTTCACCCCTCCACTTT. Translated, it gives CASSAPGTGVSPLHF.

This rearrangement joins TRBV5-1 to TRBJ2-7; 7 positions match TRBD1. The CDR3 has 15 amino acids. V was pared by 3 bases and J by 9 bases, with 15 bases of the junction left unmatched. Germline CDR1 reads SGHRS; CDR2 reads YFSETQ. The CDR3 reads CASSWADRFPAVQYF. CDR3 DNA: TGCGCCAGCAGCTGGGCGGACAGGTTCCCCGCAGTGCAGTACTTC.

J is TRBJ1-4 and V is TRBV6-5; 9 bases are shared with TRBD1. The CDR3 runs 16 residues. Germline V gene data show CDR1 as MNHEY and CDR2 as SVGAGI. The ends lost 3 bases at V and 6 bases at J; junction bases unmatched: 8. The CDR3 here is CASSYRRQGEHEKLFF. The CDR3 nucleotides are TGTGCCAGCAGTTATAGAAGACAGGGGGAACATGAAAAACTGTTTTTT.

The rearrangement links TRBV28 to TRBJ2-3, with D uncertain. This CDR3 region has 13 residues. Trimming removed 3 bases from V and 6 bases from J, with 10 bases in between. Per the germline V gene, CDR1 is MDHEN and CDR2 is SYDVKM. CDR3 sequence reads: CASSLTAPDTQYF. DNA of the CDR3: TGTGCCAGCAGTTTGACTGCCCCGGATACGCAGTATTTT.

In DNA form, the CDR3 reads TGTGCCAGCAGCTCTCTAGCGGGGGGGTGGGAGACCCAGTACTTC. Its protein product is CASSSLAGGWETQYF. This sequence joins TRBV7-6 and TRBJ2-5, with 12 positions matching TRBD2. Trimming cost V 4 bases and J 5 bases; bases outside gene matches: 5. The CDR3 extends over 15 amino acids. Per the germline V gene, CDR1 is SGHVS and CDR2 is FNYEAQ.

This CDR3 reads CASSLTGYQETQYF. In nucleotides, the CDR3 is TGTGCCAGCAGCTTAACAGGGTACCAAGAGACCCAGTACTTC. The genes are TRBV11-1 and TRBJ2-5; TRBD1 is a possible D gene (6 bases). Germline assignment: CDR1 SGHAT and CDR2 FQDESV (reference sequence). This CDR3 region has 14 residues. Trimming shortened V by 2 bases and J by 0 bases, and 7 bases separated the two germline ends. The entire variable domain, with the rest obtained from reference TRBV11-1 and TRBJ2-5, is as follows: EAEVAQSPRYKITEKSQAVAFWCDPISGHATLYWYRQILGQGPELLVQFQDESVVDDSQLPKDRFSAERLKGVDSTLKIQPAELGDSAMYLCASSLTGYQETQYFGPGTRLLVL.

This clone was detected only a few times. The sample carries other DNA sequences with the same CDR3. CDR3 in DNA: TGTGCCAGCAGTGGGACAGCTTTGAACACTGAAGCTTTCTTT. It translates to CASSGTALNTEAFF. The rearrangement links TRBV2 to TRBJ1-1; tentatively, D is TRBD1 (6 bases). V was shortened by 4 bases and J by 0 bases, with 9 bases between the two germline ends. Germline-derived CDR1 and CDR2 are SNHLY and FYNNEI. There are 14 residues in the CDR3.

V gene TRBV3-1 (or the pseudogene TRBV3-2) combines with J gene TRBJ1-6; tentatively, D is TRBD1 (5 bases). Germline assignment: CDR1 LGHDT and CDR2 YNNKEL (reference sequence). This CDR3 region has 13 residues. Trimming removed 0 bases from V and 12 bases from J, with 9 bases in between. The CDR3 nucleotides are TGTGCCAGCAGCCAAGAGTCAGGGAAACCCCTCCACTTT. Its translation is CASSQESGKPLHF.

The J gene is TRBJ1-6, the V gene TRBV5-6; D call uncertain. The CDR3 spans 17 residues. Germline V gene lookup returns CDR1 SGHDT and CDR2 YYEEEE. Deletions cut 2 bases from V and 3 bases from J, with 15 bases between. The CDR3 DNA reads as TGTGCCAGCAGCTTCGGGAGGACCAAGATCTATAATTCACCCCTCCACTTT. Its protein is CASSFGRTKIYNSPLHF.

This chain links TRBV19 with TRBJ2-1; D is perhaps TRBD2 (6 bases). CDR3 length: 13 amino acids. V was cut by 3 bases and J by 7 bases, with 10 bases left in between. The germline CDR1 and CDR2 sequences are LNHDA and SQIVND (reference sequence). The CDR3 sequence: CASSIGTLNEQFF. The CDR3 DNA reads TGTGCCAGTAGTATCGGGACTTTAAATGAGCAGTTCTTC.

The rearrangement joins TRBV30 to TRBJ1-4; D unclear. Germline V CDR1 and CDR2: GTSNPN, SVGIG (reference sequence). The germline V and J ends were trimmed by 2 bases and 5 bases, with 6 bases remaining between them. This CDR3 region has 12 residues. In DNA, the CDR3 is TGTGCCTGGAGTCCCCAAAATGAAAAACTGTTTTTT. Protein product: CAWSPQNEKLFF.

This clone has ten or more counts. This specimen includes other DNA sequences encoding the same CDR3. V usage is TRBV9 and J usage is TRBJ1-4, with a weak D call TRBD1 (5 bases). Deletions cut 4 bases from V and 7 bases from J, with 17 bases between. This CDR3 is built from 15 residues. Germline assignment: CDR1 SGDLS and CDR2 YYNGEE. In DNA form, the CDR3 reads TGTGCCAGCAGCCCACGCCGCGGAGGGGTTGAAAAACTGTTTTTT. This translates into CASSPRRGGVEKLFF.

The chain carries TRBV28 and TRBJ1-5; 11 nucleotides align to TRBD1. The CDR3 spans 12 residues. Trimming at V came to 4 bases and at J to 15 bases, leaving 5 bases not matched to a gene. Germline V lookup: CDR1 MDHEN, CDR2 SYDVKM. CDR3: CASSSWDRGRHF. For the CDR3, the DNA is TGTGCCAGCAGTTCATGGGACAGGGGGAGGCATTTT.

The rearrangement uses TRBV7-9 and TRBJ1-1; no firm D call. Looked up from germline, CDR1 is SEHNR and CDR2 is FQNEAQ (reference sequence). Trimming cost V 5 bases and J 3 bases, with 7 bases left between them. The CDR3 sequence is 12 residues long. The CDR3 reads CASSPVDTEAFF. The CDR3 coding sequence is TGTGCCAGCAGCCCCGTAGACACTGAAGCTTTCTTT.

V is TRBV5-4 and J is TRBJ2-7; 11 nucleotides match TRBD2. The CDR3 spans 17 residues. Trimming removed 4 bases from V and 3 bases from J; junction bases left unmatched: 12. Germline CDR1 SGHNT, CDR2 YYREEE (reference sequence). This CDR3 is CASSDDSGGAMIYEQYF. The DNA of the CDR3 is TGTGCCAGCAGCGATGATAGCGGGGGGGCCATGATCTACGAGCAGTACTTC.

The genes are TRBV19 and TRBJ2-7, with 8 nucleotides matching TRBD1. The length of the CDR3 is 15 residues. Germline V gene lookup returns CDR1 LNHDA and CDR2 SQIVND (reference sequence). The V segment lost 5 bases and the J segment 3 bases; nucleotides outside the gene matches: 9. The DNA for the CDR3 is TGTGCCAGTAGTCTAGCTGGACAGGGCGGCTACGAGCAGTACTTC. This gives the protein CASSLAGQGGYEQYF.

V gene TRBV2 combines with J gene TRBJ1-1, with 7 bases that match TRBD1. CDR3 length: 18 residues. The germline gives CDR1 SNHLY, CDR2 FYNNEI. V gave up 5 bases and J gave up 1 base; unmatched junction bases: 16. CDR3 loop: CASSFISPGDRQNTEAFF. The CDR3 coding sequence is TGTGCCAGCAGTTTCATCTCCCCGGGGGACAGACAGAACACTGAAGCTTTCTTT.

Here the CDR3 reads CASSLGLLSYEQYF. The CDR3 coding sequence is TGCGCCAGCAGCTTGGGGCTCCTCTCCTACGAGCAGTACTTC. The genes are TRBV5-1 and TRBJ2-7, with D hard to call. This CDR3 contains 14 residues. V lost 0 bases, J lost 0 bases, and 7 bases lay in between. The V gene's germline CDR1 is SGHRS and CDR2 YFSETQ.

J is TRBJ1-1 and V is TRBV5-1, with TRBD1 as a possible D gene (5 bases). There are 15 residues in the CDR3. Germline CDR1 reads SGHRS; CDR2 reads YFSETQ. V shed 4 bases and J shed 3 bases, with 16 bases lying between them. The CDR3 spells CASSPGAGGDTEAFF. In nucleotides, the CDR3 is TGCGCCAGCAGCCCCGGTGCGGGGGGGGACACTGAAGCTTTCTTT.

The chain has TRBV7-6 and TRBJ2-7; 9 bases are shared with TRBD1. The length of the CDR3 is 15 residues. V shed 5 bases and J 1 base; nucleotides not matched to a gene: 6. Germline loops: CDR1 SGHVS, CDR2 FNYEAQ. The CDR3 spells CASSRDRAESYEQYF. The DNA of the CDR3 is TGTGCCAGCAGCAGGGACAGGGCCGAATCCTACGAGCAGTACTTC.

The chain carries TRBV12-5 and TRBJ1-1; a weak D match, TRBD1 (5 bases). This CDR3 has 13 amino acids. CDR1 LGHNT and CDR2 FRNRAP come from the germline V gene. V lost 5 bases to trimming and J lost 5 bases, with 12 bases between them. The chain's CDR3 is CASGEIGGTEAFF. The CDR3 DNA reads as TGTGCTAGTGGTGAAATTGGGGGGACTGAAGCTTTCTTT.

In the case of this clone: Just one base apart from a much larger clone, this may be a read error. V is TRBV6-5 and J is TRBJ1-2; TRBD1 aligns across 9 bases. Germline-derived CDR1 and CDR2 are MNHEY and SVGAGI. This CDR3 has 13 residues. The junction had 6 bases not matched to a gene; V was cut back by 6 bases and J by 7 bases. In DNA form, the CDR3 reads TGTGCCAGCAGCATAGGGACAGGGACTGGCTACACCTTC. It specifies CASSIGTGTGYTF.

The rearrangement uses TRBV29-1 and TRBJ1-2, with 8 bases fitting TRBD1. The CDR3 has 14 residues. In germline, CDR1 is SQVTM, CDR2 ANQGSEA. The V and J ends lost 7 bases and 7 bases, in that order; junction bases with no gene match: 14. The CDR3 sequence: CSGGEGQGFAGYTF. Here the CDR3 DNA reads TGCAGCGGGGGCGAAGGACAGGGATTTGCTGGCTACACCTTC.

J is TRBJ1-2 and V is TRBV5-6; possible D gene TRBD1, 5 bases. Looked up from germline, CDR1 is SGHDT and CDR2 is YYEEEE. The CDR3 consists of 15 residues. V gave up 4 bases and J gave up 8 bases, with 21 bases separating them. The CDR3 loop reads CASSPTRINRLGYTF. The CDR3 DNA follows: TGTGCCAGCAGCCCAACCAGGATTAACAGGCTCGGCTACACCTTC.